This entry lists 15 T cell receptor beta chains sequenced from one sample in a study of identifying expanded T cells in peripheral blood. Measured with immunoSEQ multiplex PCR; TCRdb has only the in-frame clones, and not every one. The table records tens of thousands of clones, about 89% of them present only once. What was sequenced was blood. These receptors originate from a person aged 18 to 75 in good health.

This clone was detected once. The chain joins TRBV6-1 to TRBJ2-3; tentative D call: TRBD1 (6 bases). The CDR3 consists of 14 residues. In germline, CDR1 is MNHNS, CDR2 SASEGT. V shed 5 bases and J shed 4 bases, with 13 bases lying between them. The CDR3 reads CASSPRTAPDTQYF. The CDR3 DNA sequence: TGTGCCAGCAGTCCCCGGACAGCCCCAGATACGCAGTATTTT.

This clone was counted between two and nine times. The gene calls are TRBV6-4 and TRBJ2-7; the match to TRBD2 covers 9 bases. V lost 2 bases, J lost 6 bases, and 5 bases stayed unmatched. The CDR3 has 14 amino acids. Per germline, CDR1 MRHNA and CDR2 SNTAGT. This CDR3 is CASSDDPAGGEQYF. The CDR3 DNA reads TGTGCCAGCAGTGACGACCCAGCGGGGGGCGAGCAGTACTTC.

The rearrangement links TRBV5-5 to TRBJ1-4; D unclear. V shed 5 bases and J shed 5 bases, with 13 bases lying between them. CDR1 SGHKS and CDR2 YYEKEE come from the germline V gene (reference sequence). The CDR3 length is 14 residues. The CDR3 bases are TGTGCCAGCAGATTCGGATTCCCAAATGAAAAACTGTTTTTT. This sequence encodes CASRFGFPNEKLFF.

The CDR3 coding sequence is TGTGCCAGCAGCTTGGTTGCAGGATCCCCCCAAGAGCAGTACTTC. It specifies CASSLVAGSPQEQYF. The V gene is TRBV5-4, the J gene TRBJ2-7; D call uncertain. The CDR3 is 15 residues long. Per germline, CDR1 SGHNT and CDR2 YYREEE (reference sequence). Trimming took 0 bases from V and 7 from J, leaving 17 bases between them.

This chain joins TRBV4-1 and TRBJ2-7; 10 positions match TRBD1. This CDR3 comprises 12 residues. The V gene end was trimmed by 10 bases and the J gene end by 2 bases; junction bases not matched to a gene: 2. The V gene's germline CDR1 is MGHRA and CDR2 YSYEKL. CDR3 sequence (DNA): TGCGCCACTGGACAGGGGGCCTACGAGCAGTACTTC. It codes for CATGQGAYEQYF.

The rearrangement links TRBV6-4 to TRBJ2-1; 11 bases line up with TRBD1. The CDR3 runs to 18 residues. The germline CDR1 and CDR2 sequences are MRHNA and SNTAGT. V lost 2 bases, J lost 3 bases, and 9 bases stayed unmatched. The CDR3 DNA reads TGTGCCAGCAGTGACCAAGAGAGTGGGACAGGGGGCTACAATGAGCAGTTCTTC. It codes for CASSDQESGTGGYNEQFF.

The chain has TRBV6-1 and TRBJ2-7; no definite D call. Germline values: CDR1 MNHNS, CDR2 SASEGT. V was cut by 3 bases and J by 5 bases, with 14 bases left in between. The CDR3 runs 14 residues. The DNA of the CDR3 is TGTGCCAGCAGTGATCGATCAGGATCCCACGAGCAGTACTTC. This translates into CASSDRSGSHEQYF.

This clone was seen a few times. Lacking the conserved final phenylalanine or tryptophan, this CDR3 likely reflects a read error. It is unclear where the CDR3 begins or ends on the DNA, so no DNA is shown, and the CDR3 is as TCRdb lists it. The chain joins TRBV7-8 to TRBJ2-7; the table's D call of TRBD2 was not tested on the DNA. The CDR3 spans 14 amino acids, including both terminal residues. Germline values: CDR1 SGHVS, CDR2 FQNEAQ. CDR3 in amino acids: CASRIDDLATSSTS.

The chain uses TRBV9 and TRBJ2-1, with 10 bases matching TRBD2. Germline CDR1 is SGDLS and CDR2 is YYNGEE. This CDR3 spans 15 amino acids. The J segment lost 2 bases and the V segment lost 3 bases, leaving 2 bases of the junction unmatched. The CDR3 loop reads CASSALAGAYNEQFF. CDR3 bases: TGTGCCAGCAGCGCCCTAGCGGGAGCCTACAATGAGCAGTTCTTC.

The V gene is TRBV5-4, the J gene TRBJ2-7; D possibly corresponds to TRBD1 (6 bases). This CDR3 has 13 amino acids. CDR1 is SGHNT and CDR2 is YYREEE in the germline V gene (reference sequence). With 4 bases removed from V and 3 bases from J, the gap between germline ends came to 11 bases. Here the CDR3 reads CASSRDNFYEQYF. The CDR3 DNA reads TGTGCCAGCAGCCGGGACAACTTCTACGAGCAGTACTTC.

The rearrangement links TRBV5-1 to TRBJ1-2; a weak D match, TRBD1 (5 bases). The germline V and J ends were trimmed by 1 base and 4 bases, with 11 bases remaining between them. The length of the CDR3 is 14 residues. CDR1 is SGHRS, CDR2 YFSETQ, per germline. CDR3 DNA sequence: TGCGCCAGCAGCTTGTCATCAGGGACCTATGGCTACACCTTC. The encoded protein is CASSLSSGTYGYTF.

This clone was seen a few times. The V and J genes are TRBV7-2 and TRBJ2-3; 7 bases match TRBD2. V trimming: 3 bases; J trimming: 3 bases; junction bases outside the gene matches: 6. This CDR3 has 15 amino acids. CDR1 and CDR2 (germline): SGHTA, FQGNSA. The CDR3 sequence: CASSFRAGDTDTQYF. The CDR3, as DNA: TGTGCCAGCAGCTTTAGGGCGGGGGATACAGATACGCAGTATTTT.

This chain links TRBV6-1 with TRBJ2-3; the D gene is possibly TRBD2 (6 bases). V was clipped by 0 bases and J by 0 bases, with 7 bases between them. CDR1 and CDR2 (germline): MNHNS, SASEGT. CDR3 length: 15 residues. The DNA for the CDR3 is TGTGCCAGCAGTGAAGCGGCGGGGAGCACAGATACGCAGTATTTT. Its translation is CASSEAAGSTDTQYF.

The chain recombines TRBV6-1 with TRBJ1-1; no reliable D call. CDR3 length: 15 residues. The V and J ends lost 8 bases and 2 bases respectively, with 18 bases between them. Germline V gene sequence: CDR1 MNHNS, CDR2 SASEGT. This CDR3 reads CASGGNGVDNTEAFF. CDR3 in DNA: TGTGCCAGCGGCGGAAACGGAGTCGACAACACTGAAGCTTTCTTT.

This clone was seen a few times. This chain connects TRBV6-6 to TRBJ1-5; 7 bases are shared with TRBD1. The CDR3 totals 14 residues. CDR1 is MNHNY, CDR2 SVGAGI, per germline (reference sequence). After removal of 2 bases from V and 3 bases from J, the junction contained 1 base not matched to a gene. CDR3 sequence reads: CASSYRGPNQPQHF. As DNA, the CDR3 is TGTGCCAGCAGTTACAGGGGGCCCAATCAGCCCCAGCATTTT.